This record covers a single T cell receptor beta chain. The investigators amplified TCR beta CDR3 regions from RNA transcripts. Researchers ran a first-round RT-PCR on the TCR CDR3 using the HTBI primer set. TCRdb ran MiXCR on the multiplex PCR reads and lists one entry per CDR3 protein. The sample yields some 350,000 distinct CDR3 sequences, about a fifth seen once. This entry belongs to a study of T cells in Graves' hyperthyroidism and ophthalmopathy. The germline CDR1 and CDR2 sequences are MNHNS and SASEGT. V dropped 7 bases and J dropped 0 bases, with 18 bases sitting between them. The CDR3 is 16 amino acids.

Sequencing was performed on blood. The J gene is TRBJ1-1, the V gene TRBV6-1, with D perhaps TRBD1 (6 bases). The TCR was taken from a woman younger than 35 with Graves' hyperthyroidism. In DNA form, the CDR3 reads TGTGCCAGCAAGTACCACAGGGAAGTGGTGAACACTGAAGCTTTCTTT. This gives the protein CASKYHREVVNTEAFF.